This is a list of T cell receptor beta chains from one sample in a study of siplizumab effects on memory and regulatory T cells. TCRdb's copy holds only in-frame clones and misses some; the assay was immunoSEQ multiplex PCR. Among over 85,000 clones listed, 95% to 97% were seen once. Sequencing was performed on naive CD4+ T cells sorted from blood. The receptors derive from a human donor in good health. Both conserved end residues are part of each CDR3. D genes are given only for firm matches. Where a row states a size, it is once, few, many or the class of an expanded clone; other rows omit it.

.,TRBV5-3,.,TRBJ1-1,TGTGCCAGAAGCTTTCACGATCATGGCGGCAGCATGAACACTGAAGCTTTCTTT,CARSFHDHGGSMNTEAFF
.,TRBV10-1,.,TRBJ2-3,TGCGCCAGCGGAACAGGGCCCGCAGATACGCAGTATTTT,CASGTGPADTQYF
.,TRBV11-3,.,TRBJ1-6,TGTGCCAGCAGCTTCCCAGGGCTAAATTCACCCCTCCACTTT,CASSFPGLNSPLHF
.,TRBV10-3,.,TRBJ1-5,TGTGCCATCAGTGATTTGGGGGTTGGGAGCAATCAGCCCCAGCATTTT,CAISDLGVGSNQPQHF
TRBD1,TRBV2,.,TRBJ1-4,TGTGCCAGCAGAGATTCGACAGGGGTCGGGGAAAAACTGTTTTTT,CASRDSTGVGEKLFF
.,TRBV5-4,.,TRBJ1-6,TGTGCCAGCAGCCACGGGAATGGCAGGGCAGGATCACCCCTCCACTTT,CASSHGNGRAGSPLHF
.,TRBV18,.,TRBJ1-4,TGTGCCAGCTCACCAAGGGGGAATGAAAAACTGTTTTTT,CASSPRGNEKLFF
TRBD1,TRBV5-1,.,TRBJ1-2,TGCGCCAGCAGCTGGACAGGGGGGGACAACTATGGCTACACCTTC,CASSWTGGDNYGYTF
TRBD1,TRBV6-5,.,TRBJ2-3,TGTGCCAGCACAAGACAGGGGGTGAGCACAGATACGCAGTATTTT,CASTRQGVSTDTQYF
TRBD2,TRBV5-4,.,TRBJ2-5,TGTGCCAGCAGGCCCGACGGGGGGGGAGTTGAGACCCAGTACTTC,CASRPDGGGVETQYF
.,TRBV6-1,.,TRBJ2-5,TGTGCCAGCAGGAGGGGGGCCGGCGAGACCCAGTACTTC,CASRRGAGETQYF
.,TRBV18,.,TRBJ2-7,TGTGCCAGCTCACCAAAATCCGAGTCCTACGAGCAGTACTTC,CASSPKSESYEQYF
.,TRBV7-9,.,TRBJ2-1,TGTGCCAGCAGCTTATGGCCCGCCAGGTATACCTACAATGAGCAGTTCTTC,CASSLWPARYTYNEQFF
TRBD2,TRBV27,.,TRBJ2-5,TGTGCCAGCAGTTACCAGCGGGGATACCAAGAGACCCAGTACTTC,CASSYQRGYQETQYF
.,TRBV4-2,.,TRBJ1-2,TGTGCCAGCAGCCAAGATCCAGGGCCCTACTATGGCTACACCTTC,CASSQDPGPYYGYTF
.,TRBV27,.,TRBJ1-5,TGTGCCAGCAGTTCCCGTTTAGCGACAAAAGTCCAGCCCCAGCATTTT,CASSSRLATKVQPQHF
TRBD2,TRBV12-5,once,TRBJ2-5,TGTGCTAGTGGTTTGTCCCCTCTTCTATCTAGCGGGGCGAAGACCCAGTACTTC,CASGLSPLLSSGAKTQYF
.,TRBV25-1,.,TRBJ1-6,TGTGCCAGCAGTGCTTTACCTAATTCACCCCTCCACTTT,CASSALPNSPLHF
TRBD2,TRBV5-4,.,TRBJ2-3,TGTGCCAGCAGCTTGGGCGGGGGGGGCACAGATACGCAGTATTTT,CASSLGGGGTDTQYF
.,TRBV7-9,.,TRBJ2-2,TGTGCCAGCAGCTTAAATCAGGGAGCGAACACCGGGGAGCTGTTTTTT,CASSLNQGANTGELFF
.,TRBV2,.,TRBJ2-2,TGTGCCACCCTTCGGGGGGCCGCGGACACCGGGGAGCTGTTTTTT,CATLRGAADTGELFF
TRBD1,TRBV19,.,TRBJ1-4,TGTGCCAGTAGTATACGGGACAGACTTAATGAAAAACTGTTTTTT,CASSIRDRLNEKLFF
TRBD1,TRBV9,.,TRBJ2-1,TGTGCCAGCAGCGTATTCGGCCGGGACAGGGGGTGGAATGAGCAGTTCTTC,CASSVFGRDRGWNEQFF
.,TRBV4-2,.,TRBJ2-5,TGTGCCAGCAGCTCCCGGGAGACCCAGTACTTC,CASSSRETQYF
TRBD2,TRBV7-9,.,TRBJ2-7,TGTGCCAGCAGCTTACCAGCGGGGGGAATCTACGAGCAGTACTTC,CASSLPAGGIYEQYF
.,TRBV6-5,.,TRBJ2-7,TGTGCCAGCAGTCGGGGCGAGCAGTACTTC,CASSRGEQYF
TRBD1,TRBV4-1,.,TRBJ1-2,TGCGCCAGCAGCCAGTGGGACAGGGGTTTTGGCTACACCTTC,CASSQWDRGFGYTF
TRBD2,TRBV18,.,TRBJ2-7,TGTGCCAGCTCACGCACGGTAGCGGGGGAGTGGGAGCAGTACTTC,CASSRTVAGEWEQYF
.,TRBV7-2,.,TRBJ2-5,TGTGCCAGCAGCCCCATGGGGCTCGAGACCCAGTACTTC,CASSPMGLETQYF
.,TRBV27,.,TRBJ1-2,TGTGCCAGCAGTTTCGTAAGGGAAGGTGGCTACACCTTC,CASSFVREGGYTF
.,TRBV5-1,.,TRBJ2-1,TGCGCCAGCAAACTGATGACCGGGGCAAACAATGAGCAGTTCTTC,CASKLMTGANNEQFF
TRBD2,TRBV18,.,TRBJ2-3,TGTGCCAGCTCCCCTTTGACTAGCGGGGGAATATCATCCACAGATACGCAGTATTTT,CASSPLTSGGISSTDTQYF
.,TRBV28,.,TRBJ1-2,TGTGCCAGCAGACCCGAACGGTACGATTCGACCTATGGCTACACCTTC,CASRPERYDSTYGYTF
TRBD2,TRBV4-1,.,TRBJ2-7,TGCGCCAGCAGCAAAATACCGGGACTAGCGGGGGGCCTCGTATACGAGCAGTACTTC,CASSKIPGLAGGLVYEQYF
TRBD1,TRBV11-2,.,TRBJ2-2,TGTGCCAGCAGCAGACAGGGGACGTTCGACACCGGGGAGCTGTTTTTT,CASSRQGTFDTGELFF
TRBD2,TRBV10-3,.,TRBJ2-5,TGTGCCATCAGTGCCGGGACTAGCGGGGGGGTATGGACCCAGTACTTC,CAISAGTSGGVWTQYF
.,TRBV5-4,.,TRBJ1-1,TGTGCCAGCAGGGCTGCGGGGGCAGTTGAAGCTTTCTTT,CASRAAGAVEAFF
.,TRBV7-3,.,TRBJ2-2,TGTGCCAGCAGCCTGTCTACCGGGACATCGAACACCGGGGAGCTGTTTTTT,CASSLSTGTSNTGELFF
TRBD2,TRBV27,.,TRBJ2-1,TGTGCCAGCAGGTCAGCGGGGGGGCAATTCAACAATGAGCAGTTCTTC,CASRSAGGQFNNEQFF
.,TRBV7-9,.,TRBJ1-5,TGTGCCAGCAGCTTCGATAGCAATCAGCCCCAGCATTTT,CASSFDSNQPQHF
TRBD1,TRBV5-6,.,TRBJ1-2,TGTGCCAGCAGCTTAATCTTCGGGACAGGCCTCACTTCGGGCTATGGCTACACCTTC,CASSLIFGTGLTSGYGYTF
.,TRBV6-5,once,TRBJ1-3,TGTGCCAGCAGTTACGTTGGGGTCTCCTCTGGAAACACCATATATTTT,CASSYVGVSSGNTIYF
.,TRBV18,.,TRBJ2-6,TGTGCCAGCTCACCCTACACTAGTCTCGGCTCTGGGGCCAACGTCCTGACTTTC,CASSPYTSLGSGANVLTF
.,TRBV6-5,.,TRBJ1-3,TGTGCCAGCAGTTACGGGCCAGGAGGAAACACCATATATTTT,CASSYGPGGNTIYF
.,TRBV7-8,.,TRBJ1-4,TGTGCCAGCAGCTTAGCCCTGGGGAAAGATGAAAAACTGTTTTTT,CASSLALGKDEKLFF
.,TRBV30,.,TRBJ1-6,TGTGCCTGGAGTGAAGGCAGGGTGGGCTCACCCCTCCACTTT,CAWSEGRVGSPLHF
.,TRBV30,.,TRBJ2-7,TGTGCCTGGACAAGGGCCTCCTACGAGCAGTACTTC,CAWTRASYEQYF
TRBD1,TRBV6-1,.,TRBJ2-2,TGTGCCAGCAGTGGGGGACAGGGTAACACCGGGGAGCTGTTTTTT,CASSGGQGNTGELFF
.,TRBV18,.,TRBJ2-3,TGTGCCAGCGCCCCAGGGGAGTACACAGATACGCAGTATTTT,CASAPGEYTDTQYF
.,TRBV6-1,.,TRBJ2-7,TGTGCCAGCAGCTGGCCACATCGATACGAGCAGTACTTC,CASSWPHRYEQYF
.,TRBV27,.,TRBJ2-7,TGTGCCAGCACCCCATTGGGAAGCTCCTACGAGCAGTACTTC,CASTPLGSSYEQYF
TRBD2,TRBV5-1,.,TRBJ2-1,TGCGCCAGCAGCAGGACTAGCGGGGGGGCCTACTACAATGAGCAGTTCTTC,CASSRTSGGAYYNEQFF
.,TRBV11-1,once,TRBJ1-1,TGTGCCAGCAGCTTAGGGGATCGGGGCATGAACACTGAAGCTTTCTTT,CASSLGDRGMNTEAFF
.,TRBV4-1,.,TRBJ2-1,TGCGCCAGCAGCCGCCCTTTTGGGAGCTCCTACAATGAGCAGTTCTTC,CASSRPFGSSYNEQFF
.,TRBV5-1,.,TRBJ1-1,TGCGCCAGCAGCTTGGGAGGGGGAAACCTGAACACTGAAGCTTTCTTT,CASSLGGGNLNTEAFF
.,TRBV5-1,.,TRBJ1-2,TGCGCCAGCAGCCCGGACAGTAATCGGGGTGATGGCTACACCTTC,CASSPDSNRGDGYTF
TRBD1,TRBV5-1,.,TRBJ1-1,TGCGCCAGCAGCTTCATGGGACAGGGGGTGAAAACTGAAGCTTTCTTT,CASSFMGQGVKTEAFF
.,TRBV28,once,TRBJ2-7,TGTGCCAGCACCACTAAGGCGACAGTCCCCTACGAGCAGTACTTC,CASTTKATVPYEQYF
TRBD1,TRBV11-1,.,TRBJ1-1,TGTGCCAGCAGCTTAGGGACAGGGGCTGGGAACACTGAAGCTTTCTTT,CASSLGTGAGNTEAFF